This section outlines one TCR beta chain sequence together with its context. Its antigen remains undetermined. No much larger clone is present one base from it, and per-base qualities are unavailable. All of the isolated RNA was reverse transcribed with the High Capacity cDNA Reverse Transcription Kit, so expressed TCRB transcripts were sequenced. Naive, central memory and regulatory T cell samples underwent deep immunoSEQ sequencing, averaging about 3.57 million total reads per sample. Sorted cells were lysed in RLT buffer, and RNA was extracted using DNase-treated RNeasy Micro or Mini kits according to cell number. To prevent cross-contamination, each cell subset was processed individually, whereas patient and healthy donor samples were processed jointly. TCRB sequences were amplified from cDNA with the immunoSEQ multiplex PCR, producing 87-bp fragments spanning the CDR3 region. Sequencing of the amplicons was done on the Illumina HiSeq platform. Concerning the study's data processing: PCR bias was computationally corrected using synthetic template baselines, reads within Hamming distance 2 were collapsed, and singletons that could not be merged were discarded. Reads were aligned to IMGT to assign V, D and J genes, CDR3 length, and insertions or deletions at six rearrangement sites. Within each subset, clonotype counts were normalized to sorted cell number, and only after that were true diversity and Gini coefficients computed with the tcR R package. Repertoire sharing was quantified using the overlap coefficient calculated on TCRB nucleotide sequences. As a proxy for the pre-selection repertoire, out-of-frame TCRB sequences from naive cells were analyzed. As stored in TCRdb, this immuneACCESS dataset retains in-frame rearrangements with V and J assigned. A fraction of the clones does not appear; measured against another copy, unresolved V genes explain less than half of the discrepancy, and the remainder lacks a known reason. V and J calls and clone size are given by that table; D and trimming were obtained from the DNA. Here the sample has about 650,000 clones; 12% occur a single time. More than 0.1% of the sample comes from the top ten.

The CDR3 measures 19 amino acids from cysteine to phenylalanine. Left in the record is the CDR3 DNA by itself, 57 bases read in frame from the first base. V lost 0 bases and J lost 8 bases; the stretch between them is 23 bases long. Reading the germline V gene gives CDR1 LGHNA and CDR2 YSLEER. The sample belongs to a study of beta chain features in type 1 diabetes (dated by TCRdb to between 2018 and 2020). In the study overall: No differences in mean age, gender distribution, total cell number or subset yield were found between patients and healthy donors. A total of about 100,000,000 sorted cells were examined across all samples, and RNA yield correlated strongly with the number of cells per subset. The study compared TCRB repertoires of sorted circulating CD4+ T cell subsets between recently diagnosed type 1 diabetes patients and matched healthy donors. Naive and central memory subsets were obtained from all 30 or so donors, but regulatory and stem cell-like memory subsets were isolated from only 8 patients and roughly 8 healthy donors. Results the study describes overall, beyond this receptor: Because cDNA was sequenced instead of genomic DNA, highly expressing activated cells could be over-represented, though the groups showed no difference in activation or CD3 levels. Because the HLA sub-analyses included only small numbers of individuals, any influence of HLA type on TCRB rearrangement was left unresolved. Naive, central memory and regulatory TCRB repertoires appeared to be more alike among patients than among healthy donors. In all four CD4+ subsets, TCRB CDR3 length was moderately but significantly shorter in type 1 diabetes patients. Patients with type 1 diabetes made fewer insertions and deleted more nucleotides at VDJ recombination sites, implying thymic rearrangement abnormalities. PCR may preferentially amplify shorter templates, but because patient and control samples were amplified and corrected together, any resulting skew would affect both groups equally.

A single peripheral blood draw of around 120 mL on average was collected from each donor into heparinised tubes. Using a panel that included CD45RO, CCR7, CD25, CD127, CD95 and CD27, naive, central memory, regulatory and stem cell-like memory CD4+ T cells were sorted on a BD FACSAria II. Purity was above 95% for every sorted population. PBMCs were isolated immediately by Lymphoprep density gradient centrifugation and stained directly without culture. So that batch effects would be minimized, each experiment stained and sorted samples in pairs, pairing one healthy donor with one patient. This receptor was taken from a man between 25 and 39 years old with type 1 diabetes. The sample was naive CD4+ T cells from blood. This specimen's cell subset or site label, interpreted: true naive CD4+ T cells. The V and J genes are TRBV4-3 and TRBJ1-6; the best D guess is TRBD1, with 6 bases matching. This receptor carries the CDR3 CASSQDFVPVRGMDSPLHF. The DNA reads as follows: TGCGCCAGCAGCCAAGATTTCGTACCGGTCAGGGGAATGGATTCACCCCTCCACTTT.